Below, 10 T cell receptor beta chains from the same sample are listed, as sequenced in a study of post-analysis software for immune sequencing data. Findings of the study overall: Five TRBV segments appeared more often in patients than in controls, and TRBV5-6, TRBV5-1 and TRBV20-1 were among these.

Unique molecular identifiers were carried by the TCR beta cDNA libraries. TCRdb independently ran MiXCR on the PCR reads; one entry per CDR3 protein. This sample has approximately 660,000 distinct CDR3 sequences, with around 64% found just once. Their recognized antigens are unknown. What was sequenced was blood. The receptor set was obtained from a girl aged 2 to 9 with multiple sclerosis.

This clonotype was detected a few times. V and J are TRBV12-3 or TRBV12-4 and TRBJ2-3; D gene ambiguous. CDR3 length equals 16 residues. V was shortened by 5 bases and J by 0 bases, with 15 bases between the two germline ends. CDR3 DNA: TGTGCCAGCAGTCCACGGCCCTTCGGGAGCACAGATACGCAGTATTTT. It codes for CASSPRPFGSTDTQYF.

The chain links TRBV12-3 or TRBV12-4 to TRBJ2-2, with TRBD1 matching over 8 bases. The CDR3 covers 18 residues. V gave up 4 bases and J gave up 3 bases; unmatched junction bases: 13. In DNA form, the CDR3 reads TGTGCCAGCAGTTGGGGCAGGGGGCGATTTCGGGACACCGGGGAGCTGTTTTTT. It codes for CASSWGRGRFRDTGELFF.

The chain has TRBV15 and TRBJ2-1, with TRBD2 as a possible D gene (5 bases). This CDR3 region has 15 residues. The germline V gene has CDR1 LNHNV and CDR2 YYDKDF (reference sequence). V lost 0 bases and J lost 5, with 11 bases in between. The CDR3 loop reads CATSRDSETHNEQFF. The CDR3, as DNA: TGTGCCACCAGCAGAGATAGCGAGACGCACAATGAGCAGTTCTTC.

The J gene is TRBJ1-5, the V gene TRBV3-1; D gene ambiguous. The CDR3 has 15 residues. V was clipped by 0 bases and J by 1 base, with 7 bases between them. Germline CDR1 LGHDT, CDR2 YNNKEL (reference sequence). CDR3 protein: CASSQDLKSNQPQHF. The DNA for the CDR3 is TGTGCCAGCAGCCAAGATCTTAAGAGCAATCAGCCCCAGCATTTT.

This rearrangement joins TRBV7-9 to TRBJ1-2; the match to TRBD1 covers 7 bases. The CDR3 is made up of 16 amino acids. Germline lookup yields CDR1 SEHNR and CDR2 FQNEAQ (reference sequence). J was trimmed by 2 bases and V by 4 bases; bases with no gene match: 10. Here the CDR3 reads CASSSLRGTANYGYTF. CDR3 nucleotide sequence: TGTGCCAGCAGCTCCCTGCGGGGGACAGCGAACTATGGCTACACCTTC.

V usage is TRBV20-1 and J usage is TRBJ2-1; TRBD1 agrees at 9 bases. The germline gives CDR1 DFQATT, CDR2 SNEGSKA (reference sequence). The CDR3 length is 15 residues. The V and J ends lost 3 bases and 6 bases, in that order; junction bases with no gene match: 9. In nucleotides, the CDR3 is TGCAGTGCTAGTAAGCGGGACAGGGCTCCCAATGAGCAGTTCTTC. Protein sequence: CSASKRDRAPNEQFF.

This CDR3 reads CSAGVNEQFF. The CDR3 DNA reads as TGCAGCGCTGGGGTAAATGAGCAGTTCTTC. The gene calls are TRBV29-1 and TRBJ2-1, with unresolved D. Trimming shortened V by 7 bases and J by 7 bases, and 8 bases separated the two germline ends. CDR1 is SQVTM, CDR2 ANQGSEA, per germline. The CDR3 consists of 10 residues.

The chain combines TRBV20-1 with TRBJ2-5; 13 bases are a match to TRBD2. V was clipped by 6 bases and J by 5 bases; unmatched bases: 9. This CDR3 region has 15 residues. In germline, CDR1 is DFQATT, CDR2 SNEGSKA (reference sequence). For the CDR3, the DNA is TGCAGTGCAAGCACTAGCGGGGGGGCCGGGGAGACCCAGTACTTC. Its translation is CSASTSGGAGETQYF.

The chain joins TRBV7-6 to TRBJ2-3; D is perhaps TRBD2 (6 bases). Germline loops: CDR1 SGHVS, CDR2 FNYEAQ. V shed 1 base and J shed 0 bases, with 14 bases lying between them. CDR3 length: 17 residues. Here the CDR3 reads CASSLEASVHSTDTQYF. For the CDR3, the DNA is TGTGCCAGCAGCTTAGAGGCTAGCGTGCATAGCACAGATACGCAGTATTTT.

V and J are TRBV12-3 or TRBV12-4 and TRBJ1-1, with a tentative D call TRBD1 (6 bases). The CDR3 has 14 residues. V lost 6 bases to trimming and J lost 5 bases, with 16 bases between them. The CDR3 DNA sequence: TGTGCCAGCAGCCCTAACAGGGCTAGGACTGAAGCTTTCTTT. This sequence encodes CASSPNRARTEAFF.